The clone carrying this TCR beta chain has just a few counts. Its antigen remains unidentified. This sample is drawn from a study of a mutant IDH1 vaccine in newly diagnosed glioma. Overall study context: Patients were started on vaccination 4-6 weeks after radiotherapy alone, or with temozolomide cycles.

Germline V gives CDR1 MNHNY, CDR2 SVGAGI (reference sequence). CDR3 size: 13 residues. The V and J ends lost 0 bases and 5 bases, in that order; junction bases with no gene match: 0. Profiling relied on immunoSEQ multiplex PCR, and the TCRdb table lists in-frame clones only, not all of them. This sample has some 56,000 clones, with roughly 80% found just once. Time point here: week 47, end of study. Alongside topical imiquimod, each dose of vaccine comprised 300 ug of mutant IDH1 20-mer peptide. Patients, over weeks 1, 3, 5, 7, 11, 15, 19 and 23, received a total of eight vaccinations. The sequence was obtained from a man in his fifties or sixties with glioma. The specimen comprised PBMCs, sampled from a glioma patient whose treatment included an IDH1 peptide vaccine. The chain is built from TRBV6-6 and TRBJ1-1; 7 nucleotides agree with TRBD1. The CDR3 nucleotides are TGTGCCAGCAGTTACTCGACAGGGACTGAAGCTTTCTTT. Its protein product is CASSYSTGTEAFF.